This T cell receptor (beta chain) was recovered during a study of cytomegalovirus exposure and HLA in healthy donors. Study-level findings and limits: Cytomegalovirus-associated TCR beta chains were listed, numbering 150 to 200. Specificity of a few CMV-associated chains for CMV antigens was verified in vitro. The tendency of first-cohort TCR clusters to co-occur in the 120 or so validation repertoires was the finding of a later analysis.

Libraries were prepared by immunoSEQ multiplex PCR; TCRdb keeps only in-frame clonotypes and omits some of them. The data contain fewer than 200,000 clones, about 89% of them singletons. Note on this clone: The antigen remains undetermined.

The CDR3 is 11 residues long. V was clipped by 9 bases and J by 5 bases; unmatched bases: 0. Germline assignment: CDR1 LNHDA and CDR2 SQIVND (reference sequence). The chain recombines TRBV19 with TRBJ1-4; 7 bases fit TRBD1. The specimen sequenced was PBMCs. The receptor's source is a young man in good health and CMV-seropositive. CDR3 region: CASRGNEKLFF. The DNA of the CDR3 is TGTGCCAGCAGGGGGAATGAAAAACTGTTTTTT. Full variable domain (rest looked up from reference TRBV19 and TRBJ1-4): DGGITQSPKYLFRKEGQNVTLSCEQNLNHDAMYWYRQDPGQGLRLIYYSQIVNDFQKGDIAEGYSVSREKKESFPLTVTSAQKNPTAFYLCASRGNEKLFFGSGTQLSVL.